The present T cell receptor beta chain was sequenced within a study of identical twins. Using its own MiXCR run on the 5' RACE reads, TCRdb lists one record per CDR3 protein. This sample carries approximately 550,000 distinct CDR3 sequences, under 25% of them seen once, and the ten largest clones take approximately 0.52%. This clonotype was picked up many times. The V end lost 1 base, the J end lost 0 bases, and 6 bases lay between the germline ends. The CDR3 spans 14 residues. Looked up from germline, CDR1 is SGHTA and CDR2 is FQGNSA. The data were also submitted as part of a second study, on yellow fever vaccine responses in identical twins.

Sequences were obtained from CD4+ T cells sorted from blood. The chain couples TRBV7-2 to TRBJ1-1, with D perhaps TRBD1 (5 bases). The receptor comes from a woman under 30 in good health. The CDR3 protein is CASSLGGVNTEAFF. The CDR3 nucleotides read TGTGCCAGCAGCTTAGGGGGGGTGAACACTGAAGCTTTCTTT.